This entry is about one T cell receptor (beta chain). In the authors' workflow: Amplification from reference gene primers served as the basis for estimated nucleated cell counts. TCRdb's table, derived via immunoSEQ multiplex PCR, lists solely in-frame clones and lacks some. V and J calls plus clone size are reproduced from that table; the DNA served to infer D and trimming. Of under 250,000 clones in the sample, around 79% were seen once. Seattle cases were enrolled at active infection and followed longitudinally. The sample comes from a study of blood T cell repertoires in COVID-19. Overall study context: Acute-phase and convalescent COVID-19 samples originated in the United States, Italy and Spain. T cells, B-cell-depleted T cells, or PBMCs provided the cDNA or gDNA that served as material.

Trimming removed 6 bases from V and 8 bases from J, with 16 bases in between. This CDR3 has 13 amino acids. Germline V gene data show CDR1 as SNHLY and CDR2 as FYNNEI. The source of this sequence is a middle-aged woman with COVID-19, enrolled during active disease. The sample was peripheral blood. The chain uses TRBV2 and TRBJ1-2, with a possible D match to TRBD1 (5 bases). DNA for the CDR3: TGTGCCAGCAGCGTGACGGGGGGGAGCGGCTACACCTTC. Its protein product is CASSVTGGSGYTF.